This TCR beta chain is from a study of shared clonotypes between healthy human individuals. Repertoires were generated with immunoSEQ multiplex PCR, while TCRdb's copy carries only in-frame clones and drops some. The sample shows roughly 640,000 clones, around 72% of them seen only once. The CDR3 spans 14 residues. The ends lost 8 bases at V and 6 bases at J; junction bases unmatched: 9. Germline CDR1 SNHLY, CDR2 FYNNEI. This clone has just one count. Its antigen is unidentified. Study-level results: Limitation of the genetic and exposure-history diversity represented came from the few donors. The four-donor shared clonotypes exceeded non-shared clonotypes in generation probability, with non-shared ones scoring lower. Clonotype sharing among donors was thought likely to change with sequencing depth.

The V call is TRBV2, the J call TRBJ1-5; 8 nucleotides align to TRBD1. Sequenced input: memory CD4+ T cells sorted from blood. Subset: CD45RA-negative fraction. The TCR originated in a woman in her thirties in good health. The CDR3 spells CASAGQGWSQPQHF. In DNA form, the CDR3 reads TGTGCCAGCGCCGGACAGGGTTGGTCTCAGCCCCAGCATTTT.